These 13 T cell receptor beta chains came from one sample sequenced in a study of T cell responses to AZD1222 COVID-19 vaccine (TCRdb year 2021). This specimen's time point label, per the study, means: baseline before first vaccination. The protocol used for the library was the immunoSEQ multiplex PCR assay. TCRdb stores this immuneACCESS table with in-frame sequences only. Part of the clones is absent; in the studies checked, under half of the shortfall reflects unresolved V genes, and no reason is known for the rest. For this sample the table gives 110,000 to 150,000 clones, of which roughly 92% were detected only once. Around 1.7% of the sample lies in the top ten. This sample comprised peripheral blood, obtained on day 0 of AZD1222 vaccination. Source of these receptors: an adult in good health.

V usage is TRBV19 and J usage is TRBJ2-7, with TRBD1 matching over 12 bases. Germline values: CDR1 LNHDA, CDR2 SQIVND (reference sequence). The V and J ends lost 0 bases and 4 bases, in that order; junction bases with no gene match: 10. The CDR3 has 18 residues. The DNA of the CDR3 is TGTGCCAGTAGTATAGATTCCGCCGGGACAGGGGGCAGGTACGAGCAGTACTTC. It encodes CASSIDSAGTGGRYEQYF.

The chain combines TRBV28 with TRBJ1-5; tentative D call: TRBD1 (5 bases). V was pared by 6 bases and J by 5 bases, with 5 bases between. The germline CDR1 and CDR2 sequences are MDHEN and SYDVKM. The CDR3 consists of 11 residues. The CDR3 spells CASRGDQPQHF. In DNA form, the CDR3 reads TGTGCCAGCAGAGGGGATCAGCCCCAGCATTTT.

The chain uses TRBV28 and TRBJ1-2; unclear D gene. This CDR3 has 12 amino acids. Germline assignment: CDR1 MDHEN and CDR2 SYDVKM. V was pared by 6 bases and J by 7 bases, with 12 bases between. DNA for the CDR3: TGTGCCAGCAGACCCGGGAGGGCTGGCTACACCTTC. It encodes CASRPGRAGYTF.

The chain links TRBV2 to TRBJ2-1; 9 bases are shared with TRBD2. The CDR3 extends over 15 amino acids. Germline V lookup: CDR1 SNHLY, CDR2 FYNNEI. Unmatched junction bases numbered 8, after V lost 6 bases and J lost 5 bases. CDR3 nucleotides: TGTGCCAGCAGAAGAAAGACTAGCGGCCACAATGAGCAGTTCTTC. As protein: CASRRKTSGHNEQFF.

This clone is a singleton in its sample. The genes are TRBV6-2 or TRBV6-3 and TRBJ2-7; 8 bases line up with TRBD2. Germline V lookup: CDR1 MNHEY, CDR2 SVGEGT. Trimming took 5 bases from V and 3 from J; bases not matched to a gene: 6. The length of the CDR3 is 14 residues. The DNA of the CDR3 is TGTGCCAGCAGTGCCCCCACTAGCGGCTACGAGCAGTACTTC. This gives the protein CASSAPTSGYEQYF.

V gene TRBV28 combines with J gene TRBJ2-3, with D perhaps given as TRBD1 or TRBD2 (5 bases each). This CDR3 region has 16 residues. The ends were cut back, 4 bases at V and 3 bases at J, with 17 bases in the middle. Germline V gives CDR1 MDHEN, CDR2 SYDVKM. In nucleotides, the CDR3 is TGTGCCAGCAGTTCGTCGGGACGGGGAAGAACAGATACGCAGTATTTT. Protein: CASSSSGRGRTDTQYF.

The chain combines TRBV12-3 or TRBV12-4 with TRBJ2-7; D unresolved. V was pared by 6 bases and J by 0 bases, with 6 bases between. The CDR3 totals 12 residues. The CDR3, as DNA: TGTGCCAGCAGGGGCCTCTCCTACGAGCAGTACTTC. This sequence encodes CASRGLSYEQYF.

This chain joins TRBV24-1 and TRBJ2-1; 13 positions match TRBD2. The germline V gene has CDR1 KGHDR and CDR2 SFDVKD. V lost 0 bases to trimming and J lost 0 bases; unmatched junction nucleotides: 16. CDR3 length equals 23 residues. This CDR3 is CATSDLHSRGYWTSGSSYNEQFF. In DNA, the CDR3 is TGTGCCACCAGTGATTTGCACTCACGGGGGTATTGGACTAGCGGGAGCTCCTACAATGAGCAGTTCTTC.

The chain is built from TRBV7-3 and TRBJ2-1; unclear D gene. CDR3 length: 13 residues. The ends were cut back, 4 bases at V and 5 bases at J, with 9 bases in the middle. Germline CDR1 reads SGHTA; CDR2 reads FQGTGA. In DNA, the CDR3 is TGTGCCAGCAGCTCCCGTATTCACAATGAGCAGTTCTTC. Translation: CASSSRIHNEQFF.

The chain's CDR3 is CASSDSGANVLTF. The CDR3 region has the DNA TGTGCCAGCAGTGATTCTGGGGCCAACGTCCTGACTTTC. The chain is built from TRBV2 and TRBJ2-6; D not certain. Germline CDR1 reads SNHLY; CDR2 reads FYNNEI. This CDR3 region has 13 residues. V was cut by 3 bases and J by 1 base, with 1 base left in between. Drawing the rest from reference TRBV2 and TRBJ2-6, the complete variable domain is EPEVTQTPSHQVTQMGQEVILRCVPISNHLYFYWYRQILGQKVEFLVSFYNNEISEKSEIFDDQFSVERPDGSNFTLKIRSTKLEDSAMYFCASSDSGANVLTFGAGSRLTVL.

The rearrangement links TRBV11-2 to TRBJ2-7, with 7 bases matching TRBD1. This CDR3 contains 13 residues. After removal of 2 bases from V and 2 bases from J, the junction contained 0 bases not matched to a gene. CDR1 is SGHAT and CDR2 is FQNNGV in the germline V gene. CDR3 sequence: CASSLQGAYEQYF. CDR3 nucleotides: TGTGCCAGCAGCTTACAGGGGGCCTACGAGCAGTACTTC.

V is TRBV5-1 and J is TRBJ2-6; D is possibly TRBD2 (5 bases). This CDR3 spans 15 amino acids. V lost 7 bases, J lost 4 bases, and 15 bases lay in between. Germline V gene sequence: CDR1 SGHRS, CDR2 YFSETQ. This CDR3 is CASGILASGANVLTF. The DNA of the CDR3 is TGCGCCAGCGGTATTTTAGCGTCCGGGGCCAACGTCCTGACTTTC.

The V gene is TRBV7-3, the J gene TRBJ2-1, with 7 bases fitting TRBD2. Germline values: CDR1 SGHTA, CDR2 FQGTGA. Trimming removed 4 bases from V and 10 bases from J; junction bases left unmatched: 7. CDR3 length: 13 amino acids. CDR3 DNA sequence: TGTGCCAGCAGCTCAGAAGCGGGACTAGAGCAGTTCTTC. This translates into CASSSEAGLEQFF.